This T cell receptor (beta chain) was captured by sequencing in a study of CD8 T cells in ankylosing spondylitis. Study-level points and caveats: Ankylosing spondylitis blood appeared to be characterized by a TCR beta motif of 7 to 9 highly homologous variants.

Note on this clonotype: Its antigen is unknown.

Germline V CDR1 and CDR2: SGHVS, FQNEAQ. Unmatched junction bases numbered 15, after V lost 0 bases and J lost 4 bases. The CDR3 extends over 21 amino acids. TCRdb re-derived calls from the 5' RACE reads in MiXCR, one entry per CDR3 protein. The sample yields roughly 180,000 distinct CDR3 sequences, around a tenth seen once. The sample consisted of blood, either unsorted or a sorted T cell fraction (not recorded which). The source is a male donor with ankylosing spondylitis or in good health (not recorded which). The chain has TRBV7-8 and TRBJ2-6, with 10 positions matching TRBD1. As DNA, the CDR3 is TGTGCCAGCAGCTTAGCTTCTAAATCCGGGACAGGGGATCTGGGGGCCAACGTCCTGACTTTC. Translated: CASSLASKSGTGDLGANVLTF. Complete variable domain (other parts from reference TRBV7-8 and TRBJ2-6): GAGVSQSPRYKVAKRGQDVALRCDPISGHVSLFWYQQALGQGPEFLTYFQNEAQLDKSGLPSDRFFAERPEGSVSTLKIQRTQQEDSAVYLCASSLASKSGTGDLGANVLTFGAGSRLTVL.